This T cell receptor beta chain comes out of a study of blood T cell repertoires in COVID-19. Overall study context: There were acute and convalescent COVID-19 samples, and they came from the United States, Italy and Spain. The cDNA or gDNA used as material had been derived from T cells, B-cell-depleted T cells, or PBMCs.

Authors' processing steps: Quantification of nucleated cells was approximated via reference gene primer amplification. Here immunoSEQ multiplex PCR was the method, and the copy in TCRdb shows in-frame clones only, minus some. V, J and clone size were drawn from that table, and D and trimming were deduced from the DNA. The table includes some 250,000 clones, about 83% detected once. Sequences were obtained from peripheral blood. This TCR came from a man at least 80 years old with acute or convalescent COVID-19.

The CDR3 DNA sequence: TGCAGCGTGGCAGACAGGGGCTCCTATGGCTACACCTTC. Its translation is CSVADRGSYGYTF. The rearrangement uses TRBV29-1 and TRBJ1-2, with 8 bases lining up with TRBD1. The CDR3 spans 13 residues. With V trimmed by 6 bases and J by 4 bases, 7 bases remained unmatched. Germline V lookup: CDR1 SQVTM, CDR2 ANQGSEA.